This entry concerns a single T cell receptor beta chain. Its antigen has not been determined. No clone much larger than this one lies a single base away; base qualities are absent. For CDR1 and CDR2, the germline V gene lists SGDLS and YYNGEE. The cysteine opens and the phenylalanine closes a CDR3 of 13 amino acids. The kept DNA is CDR3 alone, 39 bases in frame from the first base. V loses 0 bases of germline sequence and J loses 6 bases, and the interval between the two ends is 9 bases. The data stem from a study of blood T cell repertoires in COVID-19 (dated by TCRdb to the early 2020s). In the study overall: Samples covering the acute and convalescent phases of COVID-19 were provided by collaborators in the United States, Italy and Spain. The prospective study material was composed of cDNA or gDNA derived from T cells, B-cell-depleted T cells, or PBMCs. The dataset comprised deeply sampled blood TCRbeta repertoires from subjects exposed to, actively infected with, or recovered from COVID-19. A freely available public database, intended as a resource for researchers studying the immune response to SARS-CoV-2, is where the repertoires were released. Samples were obtained from the ongoing ImmuneRACE study (first 160 participants) and from over 1,000 subjects provided by 6 global collaborators. The sample metadata nearly always contained a de-identified subject ID, COVID-19 status, age in years and sex. Where available, HLA class I and class II types were obtained from metadata supplied by the sample provider rather than from assay-based typing.

General study outcomes and caveats: The quantity of clinical and demographic metadata differed by source and by participant and was supplied without curation.

The immunoSEQ Assay, a bias-controlled multiplex PCR, was used to amplify TCRbeta CDR3 regions from genomic DNA. Per the authors' processing: The number of nucleated cells in each sample was estimated by amplification of reference gene primers within the assay. Sequence reads were collapsed and filtered to measure the absolute abundance of every unique TCRbeta CDR3 rearrangement. Productive Simpson clonality was computed per sample as the square root of Simpson's diversity index over productive rearrangements. TCRdb provides this immuneACCESS table in a form limited to in-frame rearrangements. Some clones are lacking; in checked studies, under half of them reflect an unresolved V gene, and why the rest are absent is not known. V and J calls plus clone size are reproduced from that table; the DNA served to infer D and trimming. A total of around 190,000 clones appear in this sample, around 75% of them only once. The leading ten clones occupy nearly 6% of the sample.

At one collaborating source in Seattle, patients were enrolled during active infection and were followed longitudinally through the course of disease. Whole blood was collected in K2EDTA tubes by collaborating institutions according to the institutions' own protocols. For TCRbeta analysis, collaborators shipped samples as frozen whole blood, isolated PBMCs, or DNA extracted from either of those sample types. This sequence originates from a middle-aged woman with COVID-19, enrolled during active disease. What was sequenced was peripheral blood. The receptor chain draws on TRBV9 and TRBJ1-2, with the D gene not clear enough to name. DNA sequence: TGTGCCAGCAGCGTAGGTTTATCGGATGGCTACACCTTC. Its protein reads: CASSVGLSDGYTF.